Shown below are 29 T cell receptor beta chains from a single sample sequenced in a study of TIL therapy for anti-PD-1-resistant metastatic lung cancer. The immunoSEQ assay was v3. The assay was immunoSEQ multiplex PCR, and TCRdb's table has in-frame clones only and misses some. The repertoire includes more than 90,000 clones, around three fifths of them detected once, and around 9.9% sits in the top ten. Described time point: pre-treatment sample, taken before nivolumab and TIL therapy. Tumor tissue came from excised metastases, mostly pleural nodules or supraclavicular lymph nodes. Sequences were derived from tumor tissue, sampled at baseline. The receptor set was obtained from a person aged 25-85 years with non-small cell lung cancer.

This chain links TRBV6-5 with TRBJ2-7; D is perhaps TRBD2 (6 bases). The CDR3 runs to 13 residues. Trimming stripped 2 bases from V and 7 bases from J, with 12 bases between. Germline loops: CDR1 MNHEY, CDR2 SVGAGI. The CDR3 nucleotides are TGTGCCAGCAGTTACCGCGGGGTGGGTGAGCAGTACTTC. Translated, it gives CASSYRGVGEQYF.

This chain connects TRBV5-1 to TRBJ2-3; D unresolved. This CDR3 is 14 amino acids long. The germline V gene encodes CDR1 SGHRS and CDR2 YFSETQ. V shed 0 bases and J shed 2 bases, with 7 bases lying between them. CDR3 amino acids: CASSLGRTTDTQYF. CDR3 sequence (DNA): TGCGCCAGCAGCTTGGGTCGGACCACAGATACGCAGTATTTT.

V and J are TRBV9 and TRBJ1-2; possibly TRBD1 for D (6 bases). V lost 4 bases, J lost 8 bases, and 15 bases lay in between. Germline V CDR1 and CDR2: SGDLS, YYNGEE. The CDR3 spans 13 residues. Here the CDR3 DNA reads TGTGCCAGCAGCCTTCAAGGGGGTACAGGCTACACCTTC. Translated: CASSLQGGTGYTF.

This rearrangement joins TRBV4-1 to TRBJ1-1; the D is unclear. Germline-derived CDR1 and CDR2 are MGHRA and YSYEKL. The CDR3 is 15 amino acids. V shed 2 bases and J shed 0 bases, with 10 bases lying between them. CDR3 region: CASSQREGMNTEAFF. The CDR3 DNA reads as TGCGCCAGCAGCCAACGTGAGGGCATGAACACTGAAGCTTTCTTT.

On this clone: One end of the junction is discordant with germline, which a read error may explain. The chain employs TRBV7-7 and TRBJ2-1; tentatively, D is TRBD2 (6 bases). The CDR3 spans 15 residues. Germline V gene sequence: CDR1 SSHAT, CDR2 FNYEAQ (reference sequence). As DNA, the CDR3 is TGTGCTAGCAGCCCCCTTAGTCGCGGGACGGGTGAGCAGTTCTTC. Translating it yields CASSPLSRGTGEQFF.

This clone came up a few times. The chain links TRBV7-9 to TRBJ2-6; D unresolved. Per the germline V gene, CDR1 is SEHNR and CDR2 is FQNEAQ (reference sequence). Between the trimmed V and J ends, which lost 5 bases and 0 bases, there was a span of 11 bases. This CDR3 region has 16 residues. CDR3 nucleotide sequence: TGTGCCAGCAGCCTTCCCGTGTCCTCTGGGGCCAACGTCCTGACTTTC. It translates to CASSLPVSSGANVLTF.

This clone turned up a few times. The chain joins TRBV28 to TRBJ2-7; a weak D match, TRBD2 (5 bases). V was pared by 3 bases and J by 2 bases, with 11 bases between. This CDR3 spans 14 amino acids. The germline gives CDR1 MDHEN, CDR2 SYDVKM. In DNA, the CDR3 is TGTGCCAGCAGTTTTTCGGGGTTCACCTACGAGCAGTACTTC. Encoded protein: CASSFSGFTYEQYF.

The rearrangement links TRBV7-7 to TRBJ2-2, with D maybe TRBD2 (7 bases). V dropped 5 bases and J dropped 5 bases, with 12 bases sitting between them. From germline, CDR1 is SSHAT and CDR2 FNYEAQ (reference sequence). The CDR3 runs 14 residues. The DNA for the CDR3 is TGTGCCAGCAGCCACGGGGGGCTGACCGGGGAGCTGTTTTTT. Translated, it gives CASSHGGLTGELFF.

The CDR3 is CASSYDRVGTGELFF. In DNA form, the CDR3 reads TGTGCCAGCAGTTACGACAGGGTTGGTACCGGGGAGCTGTTTTTT. The rearrangement uses TRBV28 and TRBJ2-2; 7 positions match TRBD1. Germline lookup yields CDR1 MDHEN and CDR2 SYDVKM. This CDR3 has 15 amino acids. With V trimmed by 4 bases and J by 5 bases, 7 bases remained unmatched. Full variable domain (rest looked up from reference TRBV28 and TRBJ2-2): DVKVTQSSRYLVKRTGEKVFLECVQDMDHENMFWYRQDPGLGLRLIYFSYDVKMKEKGDIPEGYSVSREKKERFSLILESASTNQTSMYLCASSYDRVGTGELFFGEGSRLTVL.

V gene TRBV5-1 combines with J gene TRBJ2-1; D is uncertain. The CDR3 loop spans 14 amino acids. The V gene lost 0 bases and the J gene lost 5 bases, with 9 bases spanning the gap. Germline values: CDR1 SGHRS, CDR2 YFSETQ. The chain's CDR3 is CASSLEYRDNEQFF. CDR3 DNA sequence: TGCGCCAGCAGCTTGGAGTACAGAGACAATGAGCAGTTCTTC.

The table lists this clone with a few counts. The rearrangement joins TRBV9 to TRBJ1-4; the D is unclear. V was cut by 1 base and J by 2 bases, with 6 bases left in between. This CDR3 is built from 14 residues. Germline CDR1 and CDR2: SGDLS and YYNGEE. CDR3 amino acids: CASSVSSTNEKLFF. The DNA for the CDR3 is TGTGCCAGCAGCGTAAGCAGCACTAATGAAAAACTGTTTTTT.

CDR3 nucleotides: TGTGCCAGCAGCCCCGGGCCGTCCGGGCGAGGCAATCAGCCCCAGCATTTT. This encodes CASSPGPSGRGNQPQHF. The chain carries TRBV3-1 (or the pseudogene TRBV3-2) and TRBJ1-5; D uncertain. V lost 4 bases to trimming and J lost 2 bases, with 18 bases between them. Germline-derived CDR1 and CDR2 are LGHDT and YNNKEL (reference sequence). There are 17 residues in the CDR3.

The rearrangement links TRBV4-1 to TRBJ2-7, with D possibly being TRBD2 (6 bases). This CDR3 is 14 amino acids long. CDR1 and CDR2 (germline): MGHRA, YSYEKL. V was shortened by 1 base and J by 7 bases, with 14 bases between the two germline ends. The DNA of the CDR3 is TGCGCCAGCAGCCAAGTAGTCCTAGCGCTTGAGCAGTACTTC. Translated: CASSQVVLALEQYF.

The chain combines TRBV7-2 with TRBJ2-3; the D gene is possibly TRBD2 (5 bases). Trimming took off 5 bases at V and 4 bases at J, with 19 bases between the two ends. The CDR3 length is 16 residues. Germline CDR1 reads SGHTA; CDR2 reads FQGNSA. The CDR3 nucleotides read TGTGCCAGCAGCCTCCCCAGGCTAGCAAAGGCAGATACGCAGTATTTT. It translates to CASSLPRLAKADTQYF.

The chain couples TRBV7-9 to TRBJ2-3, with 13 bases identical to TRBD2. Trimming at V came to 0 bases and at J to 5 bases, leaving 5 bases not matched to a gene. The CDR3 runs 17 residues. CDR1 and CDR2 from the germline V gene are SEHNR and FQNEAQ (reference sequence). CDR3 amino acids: CASSLARTSGSGDTQYF. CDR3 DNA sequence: TGTGCCAGCAGCTTAGCCAGGACTAGCGGGAGTGGAGATACGCAGTATTTT.

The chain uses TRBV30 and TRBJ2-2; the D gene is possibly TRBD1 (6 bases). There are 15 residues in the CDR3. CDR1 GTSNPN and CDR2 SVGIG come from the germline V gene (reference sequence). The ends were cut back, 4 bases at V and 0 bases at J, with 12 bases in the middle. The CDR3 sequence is CAWNGRTANTGELFF. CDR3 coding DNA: TGTGCCTGGAACGGACGGACAGCGAACACCGGGGAGCTGTTTTTT. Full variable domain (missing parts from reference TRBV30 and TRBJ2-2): SQTIHQWPATLVQPVGSPLSLECTVEGTSNPNLYWYRQAAGRGLQLLFYSVGIGQISSEVPQNLSASRPQDRQFILSSKKLLLSDSGFYLCAWNGRTANTGELFFGEGSRLTVL.

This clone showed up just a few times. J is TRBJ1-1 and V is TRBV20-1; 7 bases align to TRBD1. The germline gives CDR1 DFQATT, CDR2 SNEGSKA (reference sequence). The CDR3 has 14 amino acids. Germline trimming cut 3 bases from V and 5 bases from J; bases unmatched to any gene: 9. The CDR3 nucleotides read TGCAGTGCTAGTGGACAGGAGGTTTTTACTGAAGCTTTCTTT. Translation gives CSASGQEVFTEAFF.

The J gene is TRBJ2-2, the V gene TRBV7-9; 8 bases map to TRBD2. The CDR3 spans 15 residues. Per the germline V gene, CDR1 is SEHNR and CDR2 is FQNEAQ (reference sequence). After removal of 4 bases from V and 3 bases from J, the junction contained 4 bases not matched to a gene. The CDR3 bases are TGTGCCAGCAGCTCGGGACTAGGGGACACCGGGGAGCTGTTTTTT. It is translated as CASSSGLGDTGELFF. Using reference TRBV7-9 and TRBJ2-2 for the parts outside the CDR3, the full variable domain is DTGVSQNPRHKITKRGQNVTFRCDPISEHNRLYWYRQTLGQGPEFLTYFQNEAQLEKSRLLSDRFSAERPKGSFSTLEIQRTEQGDSAMYLCASSSGLGDTGELFFGEGSRLTVL.

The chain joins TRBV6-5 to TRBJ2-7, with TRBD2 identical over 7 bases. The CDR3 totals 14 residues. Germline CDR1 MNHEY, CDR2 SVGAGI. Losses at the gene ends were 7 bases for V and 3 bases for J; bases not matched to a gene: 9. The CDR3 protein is CASTNGGSNYEQYF. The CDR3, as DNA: TGTGCCAGCACTAACGGCGGGAGTAACTACGAGCAGTACTTC.

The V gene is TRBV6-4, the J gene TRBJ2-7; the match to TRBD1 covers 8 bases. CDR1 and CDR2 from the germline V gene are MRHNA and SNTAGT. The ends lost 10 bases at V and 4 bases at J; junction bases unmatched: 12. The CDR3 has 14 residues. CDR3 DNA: TGTGCCACCTCACGGACAGGGAATTCGTACGAGCAGTACTTC. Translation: CATSRTGNSYEQYF.

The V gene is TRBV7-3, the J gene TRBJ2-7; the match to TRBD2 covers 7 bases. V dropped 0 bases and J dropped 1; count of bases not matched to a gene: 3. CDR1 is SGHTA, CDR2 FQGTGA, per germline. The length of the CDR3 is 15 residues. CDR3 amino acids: CASSLTSGASYEQYF. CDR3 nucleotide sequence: TGTGCCAGCAGCTTAACGAGCGGGGCTTCCTACGAGCAGTACTTC.

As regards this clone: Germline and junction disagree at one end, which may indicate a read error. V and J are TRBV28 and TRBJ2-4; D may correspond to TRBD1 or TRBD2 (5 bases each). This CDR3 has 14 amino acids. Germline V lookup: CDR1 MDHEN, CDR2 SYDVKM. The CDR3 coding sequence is TGTGCCAGCAGCCAAACCGGGACCAATAACATTCAGTACTTC. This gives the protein CASSQTGTNNIQYF. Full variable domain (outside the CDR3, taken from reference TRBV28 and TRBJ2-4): DVKVTQSSRYLVKRTGEKVFLECVQDMDHENMFWYRQDPGLGLRLIYFSYDVKMKEKGDIPEGYSVSREKKERFSLILESASTNQTSMYLCASSQTGTNNIQYFGAGTRLSVL.

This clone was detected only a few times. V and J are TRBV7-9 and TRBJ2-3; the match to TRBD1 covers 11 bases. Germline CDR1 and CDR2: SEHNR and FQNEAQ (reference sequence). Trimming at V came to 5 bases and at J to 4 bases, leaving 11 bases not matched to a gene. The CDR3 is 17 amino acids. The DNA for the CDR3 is TGTGCCAGCAGCATTATCCCGGGACAGGGGGGCGCAGATACGCAGTATTTT. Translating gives CASSIIPGQGGADTQYF.

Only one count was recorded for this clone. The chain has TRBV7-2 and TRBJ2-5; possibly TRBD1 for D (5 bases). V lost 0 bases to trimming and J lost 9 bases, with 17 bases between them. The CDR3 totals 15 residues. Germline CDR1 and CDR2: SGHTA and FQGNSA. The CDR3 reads CASSLAGPREGAQYF. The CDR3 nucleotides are TGTGCCAGCAGCTTAGCGGGTCCCAGGGAAGGGGCCCAGTACTTC.

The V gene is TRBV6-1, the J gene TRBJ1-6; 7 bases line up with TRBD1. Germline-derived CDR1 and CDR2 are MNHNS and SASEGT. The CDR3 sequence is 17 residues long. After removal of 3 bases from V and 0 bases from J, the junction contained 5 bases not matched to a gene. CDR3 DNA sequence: TGTGCCAGCAGTGAGAGGGACAGAAGCTCCTATAATTCACCCCTCCACTTT. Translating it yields CASSERDRSSYNSPLHF.

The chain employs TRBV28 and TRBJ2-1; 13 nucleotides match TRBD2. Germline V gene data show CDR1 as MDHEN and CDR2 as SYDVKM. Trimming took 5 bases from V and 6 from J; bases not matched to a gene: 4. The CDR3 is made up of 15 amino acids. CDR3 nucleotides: TGTGCCAGCAGTCCGGGGACTAGCGGGATCAATGAGCAGTTCTTC. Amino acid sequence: CASSPGTSGINEQFF.

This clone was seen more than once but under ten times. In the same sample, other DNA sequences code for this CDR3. Here the CDR3 reads CASSPPAGAAYEQYF. The CDR3 region has the DNA TGTGCCAGCTCACCACCGGCCGGGGCTGCCTACGAGCAGTACTTC. The chain couples TRBV18 to TRBJ2-7; tentatively, D is TRBD1 or TRBD2 (5 bases each). The CDR3 length is 15 residues. Trimming took 0 bases from V and 2 from J, leaving 11 bases between them. Germline lookup yields CDR1 KGHSH and CDR2 LQKENI.

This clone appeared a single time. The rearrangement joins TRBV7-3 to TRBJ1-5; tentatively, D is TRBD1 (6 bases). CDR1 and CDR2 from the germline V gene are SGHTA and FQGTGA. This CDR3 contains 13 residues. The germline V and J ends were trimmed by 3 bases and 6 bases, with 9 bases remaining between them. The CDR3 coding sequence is TGTGCCAGCAGCTTGGGCAGGGGTCAGCCCCAGCATTTT. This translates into CASSLGRGQPQHF.

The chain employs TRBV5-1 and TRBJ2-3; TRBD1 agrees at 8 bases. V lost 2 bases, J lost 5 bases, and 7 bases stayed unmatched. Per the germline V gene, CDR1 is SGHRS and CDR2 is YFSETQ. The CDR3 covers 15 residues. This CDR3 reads CASSFQDREVDTQYF. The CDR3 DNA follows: TGCGCCAGCAGCTTTCAGGACAGGGAAGTAGATACGCAGTATTTT.